These 29 T cell receptor beta chains share one sample of origin, sequenced in a study of shared clonotypes between healthy human individuals. The assay was immunoSEQ multiplex PCR, and TCRdb's table has in-frame clones only and misses some. The table shows more than 2 million clones, with approximately 96% occurring only once. Sequences were obtained from naive CD4+ T cells sorted from blood. This sample's subset: CD45RA+ positively selected. The source is a man between 18 and 29 years old in good health.

This chain joins TRBV19 and TRBJ1-1; possible D gene TRBD1, 5 bases. CDR1 LNHDA and CDR2 SQIVND come from the germline V gene (reference sequence). Trimming took off 3 bases at V and 0 bases at J, with 14 bases between the two ends. CDR3 length: 16 residues. CDR3 in amino acids: CASSIQAGAVNTEAFF. In DNA form, the CDR3 reads TGTGCCAGTAGTATTCAGGCCGGGGCTGTGAACACTGAAGCTTTCTTT.

This chain uses TRBV6-6 with TRBJ1-5, with D maybe TRBD1 (5 bases). The CDR3 is made up of 16 amino acids. Germline V gives CDR1 MNHNY, CDR2 SVGAGI (reference sequence). Trimming removed 2 bases from V and 1 base from J, with 12 bases in between. DNA for the CDR3: TGTGCCAGCAGTTACCGCCGGGACGGCAGCAATCAGCCCCAGCATTTT. Its protein is CASSYRRDGSNQPQHF.

The CDR3 loop is CSVDTVGATEAFF. The CDR3 region has the DNA TGCAGCGTTGATACGGTTGGAGCCACTGAAGCTTTCTTT. V is TRBV29-1 and J is TRBJ1-1; D uncertain. With 3 bases removed from V and 4 bases from J, the gap between germline ends came to 12 bases. The CDR3 has 13 amino acids. The germline V gene encodes CDR1 SQVTM and CDR2 ANQGSEA.

The chain joins TRBV30 to TRBJ2-3, with D maybe TRBD2 (5 bases). The CDR3 has 11 residues. Deletions cut 3 bases from V and 10 bases from J, with 11 bases between. The germline V gene has CDR1 GTSNPN and CDR2 SVGIG (reference sequence). CDR3 bases: TGTGCCTGGAGGTCGGGGTTCGCGCAGTATTTT. This encodes CAWRSGFAQYF.

This clone is a singleton in its sample. The chain couples TRBV9 to TRBJ2-5, with a weak D call TRBD2 (6 bases). V was cut by 4 bases and J by 1 base, with 14 bases left in between. The CDR3 extends over 15 amino acids. CDR1 is SGDLS and CDR2 is YYNGEE in the germline V gene. The CDR3 region is CASSPRVAVQETQYF. The DNA of the CDR3 is TGTGCCAGCAGCCCTAGGGTAGCGGTCCAAGAGACCCAGTACTTC.

The chain carries TRBV4-3 and TRBJ2-7; the match to TRBD1 covers 12 bases. Trimming took 4 bases from V and 5 from J; bases not matched to a gene: 6. Germline V gene sequence: CDR1 LGHNA, CDR2 YSLEER. The CDR3 length is 15 residues. CDR3 sequence reads: CASSPPGQGADEQYF. The CDR3 DNA is TGCGCCAGCAGCCCCCCGGGACAGGGGGCCGACGAGCAGTACTTC.

This clone was seen once. V is TRBV14 and J is TRBJ2-2; D remains unclear. The V gene's germline CDR1 is SGHDN and CDR2 FVKESK. V shed 0 bases and J shed 13 bases, with 18 bases lying between them. This CDR3 region has 15 residues. The CDR3 bases are TGTGCCAGCAGCCAAGAAAAGGACCCCCACCATGTGCTGTTTTTT. Amino acid sequence: CASSQEKDPHHVLFF.

The rearrangement joins TRBV27 to TRBJ1-6; 9 bases are shared with TRBD1. CDR3 length: 19 amino acids. Germline V CDR1 and CDR2: MNHEY, SMNVEV (reference sequence). Trimming at V came to 8 bases and at J to 14 bases, leaving 28 bases not matched to a gene. CDR3 sequence reads: CASGLSPGQGNRRLGALHF. The CDR3 nucleotides are TGTGCCAGCGGGCTATCTCCGGGACAGGGAAATCGGAGGTTAGGTGCCCTCCACTTT.

This clone came up once. The chain uses TRBV10-1 and TRBJ2-1; no reliable D call. The CDR3 is made up of 11 amino acids. The V end lost 4 bases, the J end lost 10 bases, and 8 bases lay between the germline ends. Per germline, CDR1 WNHNN and CDR2 SYGVQD (reference sequence). The CDR3 loop is CASSAPGEQFF. Here the CDR3 DNA reads TGCGCCAGCAGTGCCCCCGGCGAGCAGTTCTTC.

The chain links TRBV4-3 to TRBJ1-4; D unclear. CDR3 length: 15 residues. V gave up 1 base and J gave up 6 bases, with 12 bases separating them. Looked up from germline, CDR1 is LGHNA and CDR2 is YSLEER. The CDR3 reads CASSQVGGMDEKLFF. CDR3 nucleotides: TGCGCCAGCAGCCAAGTCGGAGGAATGGATGAAAAACTGTTTTTT.

The genes are TRBV5-1 and TRBJ2-3; 8 positions agree with TRBD2. The V gene end was trimmed by 4 bases and the J gene end by 4 bases; junction bases not matched to a gene: 26. CDR1 is SGHRS, CDR2 YFSETQ, per germline. The CDR3 loop spans 21 amino acids. CDR3 amino acids: CASSKPSQRGRGFPMPDTQYF. CDR3 DNA: TGCGCCAGCAGCAAGCCCTCCCAGCGGGGGAGAGGGTTCCCTATGCCAGATACGCAGTATTTT.

The V gene is TRBV28, the J gene TRBJ1-1, with D perhaps matching TRBD1 (6 bases). The CDR3 runs 16 residues. The V gene lost 6 bases and the J gene lost 2 bases, with 19 bases spanning the gap. The germline CDR1 and CDR2 sequences are MDHEN and SYDVKM. The CDR3 DNA sequence: TGTGCCAGCAGCTTCCCTAGGGGGGCGCGTAACACTGAAGCTTTCTTT. Encoded protein: CASSFPRGARNTEAFF.

The chain carries TRBV2 and TRBJ1-5; D gene ambiguous. The length of the CDR3 is 14 residues. The germline V gene encodes CDR1 SNHLY and CDR2 FYNNEI. The ends were cut back, 6 bases at V and 0 bases at J, with 9 bases in the middle. CDR3 sequence (DNA): TGTGCCAGCAGCAAGGACGGTAGCAATCAGCCCCAGCATTTT. Its protein product is CASSKDGSNQPQHF.

In the case of this clone: Different DNA sequences within this sample yield the same CDR3. The chain carries TRBV10-1 and TRBJ2-3; TRBD2 matches at 8 bases. This CDR3 contains 15 residues. The trim removed 2 bases at V and 2 bases at J, leaving 3 bases unmatched. CDR1 is WNHNN, CDR2 SYGVQD, per germline (reference sequence). CDR3 DNA sequence: TGCGCCAGCAGTGAGGGGACTAGGGACACAGATACGCAGTATTTT. Translation gives CASSEGTRDTDTQYF.

This rearrangement joins TRBV29-1 to TRBJ2-7; 9 nucleotides match TRBD1. The CDR3 loop spans 12 amino acids. V was pared by 2 bases and J by 6 bases, with 2 bases of the junction left unmatched. Germline CDR1 SQVTM, CDR2 ANQGSEA. The CDR3: CSVETGGSEQYF. CDR3 coding DNA: TGCAGCGTTGAAACAGGGGGCTCCGAGCAGTACTTC.

CDR3 region: CASRDPPGNFADTQYF. Written as DNA, the CDR3 is TGTGCCAGCAGGGACCCGCCCGGGAATTTCGCAGATACGCAGTATTTT. This chain connects TRBV28 to TRBJ2-3; TRBD2 is a possible D gene (5 bases). Germline V gene lookup returns CDR1 MDHEN and CDR2 SYDVKM. The CDR3 spans 16 residues. V shed 6 bases and J shed 4 bases, with 20 bases lying between them.

This sequence joins TRBV7-9 and TRBJ1-1, with D perhaps matching TRBD1 (5 bases). With 5 bases removed from V and 3 bases from J, the gap between germline ends came to 19 bases. The CDR3 length is 16 residues. Germline CDR1 SEHNR, CDR2 FQNEAQ (reference sequence). CDR3 residues: CASSALGGRRDTEAFF. CDR3 DNA: TGTGCCAGCAGCGCGCTGGGGGGTCGACGGGACACTGAAGCTTTCTTT.

The chain uses TRBV6-1 and TRBJ2-7; 7 nucleotides align to TRBD1. After removal of 10 bases from V and 2 bases from J, the junction contained 14 bases not matched to a gene. The CDR3 runs 15 residues. Germline CDR1 and CDR2: MNHNS and SASEGT. The DNA for the CDR3 is TGTGCCATCCTCTTAAGAAACAGGGGTACCTACGAGCAGTACTTC. This sequence encodes CAILLRNRGTYEQYF.

The chain links TRBV6-1 to TRBJ1-6; D call uncertain. The germline V gene encodes CDR1 MNHNS and CDR2 SASEGT. This CDR3 is built from 14 residues. Deletions cut 1 base from V and 7 bases from J, with 8 bases between. DNA for the CDR3: TGTGCCAGCAGTGAAGTTGGCAAAAATTCACCCCTCCACTTT. This gives the protein CASSEVGKNSPLHF.

This chain uses TRBV28 with TRBJ2-7; 7 bases are shared with TRBD2. The CDR3 is 13 amino acids. Germline CDR1 reads MDHEN; CDR2 reads SYDVKM. V was clipped by 8 bases and J by 2 bases; unmatched bases: 6. CDR3 in amino acids: CASGSGGPYEQYF. The CDR3 nucleotides are TGTGCCAGCGGCTCGGGGGGACCCTACGAGCAGTACTTC.

The rearrangement joins TRBV6-6 to TRBJ1-6; no firm D call. The ends were cut back, 0 bases at V and 7 bases at J, with 13 bases in the middle. This CDR3 has 16 amino acids. Germline loops: CDR1 MNHNY, CDR2 SVGAGI (reference sequence). The CDR3 here is CASSYSSPAQNSPLHF. CDR3 sequence (DNA): TGTGCCAGCAGTTACTCGTCTCCTGCCCAGAATTCACCCCTCCACTTT.

V gene TRBV18 combines with J gene TRBJ1-1; a weak D match, TRBD1 (6 bases). CDR1 KGHSH and CDR2 LQKENI come from the germline V gene. The V end lost 3 bases, the J end lost 7 bases, and 24 bases lay between the germline ends. The CDR3 sequence is 17 residues long. The CDR3 here is CASSPTLDRPITNEAFF. The DNA for the CDR3 is TGTGCCAGCTCACCGACATTGGACAGACCAATTACAAATGAAGCTTTCTTT.

This chain uses TRBV5-5 with TRBJ1-5, with D perhaps TRBD1 (5 bases). Trimming took off 4 bases at V and 9 bases at J, with 14 bases between the two ends. This CDR3 has 13 amino acids. The germline V gene has CDR1 SGHKS and CDR2 YYEKEE (reference sequence). CDR3 coding DNA: TGTGCCAGCAGCGAGGGCCCTACAGGGCCCCAGCATTTT. Protein: CASSEGPTGPQHF.

This chain links TRBV4-3 with TRBJ2-2, with D perhaps matching TRBD2 (5 bases). This CDR3 contains 15 residues. Looked up from germline, CDR1 is LGHNA and CDR2 is YSLEER. The V gene lost 3 bases and the J gene lost 1 base, with 9 bases spanning the gap. Here the CDR3 DNA reads TGCGCCAGCAGCCAGGAGGCTTTGAACACCGGGGAGCTGTTTTTT. Translated, it gives CASSQEALNTGELFF.

V is TRBV30 and J is TRBJ1-6; D is unresolved. The CDR3 has 15 amino acids. From germline, CDR1 is GTSNPN and CDR2 SVGIG (reference sequence). V was trimmed by 3 bases and J by 7 bases, leaving 16 bases between them. Here the CDR3 reads CAWSPRRGSNSPLHF. CDR3 DNA: TGTGCCTGGAGCCCCCGGCGGGGTTCCAATTCACCCCTCCACTTT.

The chain is built from TRBV18 and TRBJ1-2, with D perhaps matching TRBD1 (6 bases). From germline, CDR1 is KGHSH and CDR2 LQKENI. The CDR3 consists of 18 residues. Trimming removed 3 bases from V and 1 base from J, with 21 bases in between. DNA of the CDR3: TGTGCCAGCTCACCTAGGGCCCCGGACAGAGTTAATAACTATGGCTACACCTTC. Its protein is CASSPRAPDRVNNYGYTF.

The chain is built from TRBV10-3 and TRBJ2-2, with a weak D call TRBD1 (5 bases). V was shortened by 4 bases and J by 1 base, with 13 bases between the two germline ends. Germline values: CDR1 ENHRY, CDR2 SYGVKD. The CDR3 consists of 16 residues. The CDR3 here is CAISVRGTGNTGELFF. The CDR3 DNA reads as TGTGCCATCAGTGTGCGCGGTACAGGGAACACCGGGGAGCTGTTTTTT.

The chain has TRBV7-8 and TRBJ1-5, with D uncertain. Germline values: CDR1 SGHVS, CDR2 FQNEAQ. CDR3 size: 14 residues. V lost 3 bases and J 0 bases, leaving 6 bases between the germline ends. The CDR3: CASSFPYSNQPQHF. Written as DNA, the CDR3 is TGTGCCAGCAGCTTCCCTTATAGCAATCAGCCCCAGCATTTT.

CDR3 coding DNA: TGTGCCAGCAGCTTAGTGGGACTAGTCACAGATACGCAGTATTTT. Its protein product is CASSLVGLVTDTQYF. The chain couples TRBV11-2 to TRBJ2-3, with TRBD2 identical over 8 bases. This CDR3 contains 15 residues. V dropped 1 base and J dropped 2; count of bases not matched to a gene: 2. Germline-derived CDR1 and CDR2 are SGHAT and FQNNGV. Combining the CDR3 with reference TRBV11-2 and TRBJ2-3 gives the whole variable domain EAGVAQSPRYKIIEKRQSVAFWCNPISGHATLYWYQQILGQGPKLLIQFQNNGVVDDSQLPKDRFSAERLKGVDSTLKIQPAKLEDSAVYLCASSLVGLVTDTQYFGPGTRLTVL.